The 27 T cell receptor beta chains listed next were all sequenced from one sample in a study of blood T cell repertoires in COVID-19. Data came from immunoSEQ multiplex PCR; TCRdb stores just in-frame clones and leaves some out. The sample contains about 140,000 clones, more than 75% of which appear only once. The sample consisted of peripheral blood. All receptors derive from a man aged 60 to 69 who had recovered from COVID-19.

On this clone itself: The identical CDR3 is also encoded by other nucleotide sequences in the sample. The chain has TRBV19 and TRBJ1-5, with a tentative D call TRBD1 (5 bases). Trimming took 0 bases from V and 2 from J, leaving 5 bases between them. This CDR3 is built from 14 residues. Germline CDR1 is LNHDA and CDR2 is SQIVND (reference sequence). The CDR3 loop is CASSIDRGNQPQHF. CDR3 nucleotides: TGTGCCAGTAGTATAGACAGGGGCAATCAGCCCCAGCATTTT.

The count of this clone is one. CDR3 amino acids: CASSYSRDSQAFF. The CDR3 DNA is TGTGCCAGCAGTTACTCGAGGGACAGCCAAGCTTTCTTT. The chain joins TRBV6-2 or TRBV6-3 to TRBJ1-1; the match to TRBD1 covers 7 bases. V was pared by 0 bases and J by 9 bases, with 4 bases of the junction left unmatched. Germline V gene data show CDR1 as MNHEY and CDR2 as SVGEGT. The CDR3 covers 13 residues.

V is TRBV19 and J is TRBJ1-6; 10 bases match TRBD1. The CDR3 spans 16 residues. V lost 3 bases and J lost 8; bases outside the gene matches: 7. Per the germline V gene, CDR1 is LNHDA and CDR2 is SQIVND (reference sequence). In nucleotides, the CDR3 is TGTGCCAGTAGTATCCGGTCAGGGACAGGGGATTCACCCCTCCACTTT. It is translated as CASSIRSGTGDSPLHF.

DNA of the CDR3: TGTGCCAGCAGCTTGTTTTCCGAGCCCTCCTACAATGAGCAGTTCTTC. This encodes CASSLFSEPSYNEQFF. This chain joins TRBV5-5 and TRBJ2-1; no clear D gene. The length of the CDR3 is 16 residues. Germline-derived CDR1 and CDR2 are SGHKS and YYEKEE (reference sequence). V lost 1 base to trimming and J lost 0 bases, with 11 bases between them. Supplemented by reference TRBV5-5 and TRBJ2-1, the full variable domain reads DAGVTQSPTHLIKTRGQQVTLRCSPISGHKSVSWYQQVLGQGPQFIFQYYEKEERGRGNFPDRFSARQFPNYSSELNVNALLLGDSALYLCASSLFSEPSYNEQFFGPGTRLTVL.

There are a few counts of this clone. This chain connects TRBV29-1 to TRBJ1-1, with 9 bases aligning to TRBD1. The CDR3 extends over 13 amino acids. J gave up 1 base and V 6 bases, and 3 bases lay outside the gene matches. Germline assignment: CDR1 SQVTM and CDR2 ANQGSEA. The CDR3: CSVVTGGNTEAFF. The CDR3 nucleotides are TGCAGCGTCGTGACAGGGGGGAACACTGAAGCTTTCTTT.

The rearrangement uses TRBV9 and TRBJ2-2; D gene uncertain. The germline V gene encodes CDR1 SGDLS and CDR2 YYNGEE. Trimming stripped 0 bases from V and 0 bases from J, with 3 bases between. This CDR3 spans 14 amino acids. The CDR3 sequence: CASSVAANTGELFF. CDR3 nucleotide sequence: TGTGCCAGCAGCGTAGCGGCGAACACCGGGGAGCTGTTTTTT.

The chain recombines TRBV20-1 with TRBJ2-3, with D tentatively TRBD2 (6 bases). The ends were cut back, 8 bases at V and 11 bases at J, with 14 bases in the middle. CDR1 is DFQATT, CDR2 SNEGSKA, per germline (reference sequence). The CDR3 is 10 amino acids. The CDR3 protein is CSSSGYEQYF. The CDR3 DNA is TGCAGTTCAAGCGGGTACGAGCAGTATTTT.

This chain connects TRBV9 to TRBJ2-3; the match to TRBD2 covers 8 bases. The V and J ends lost 4 bases and 0 bases, in that order; junction bases with no gene match: 4. CDR1 is SGDLS and CDR2 is YYNGEE in the germline V gene. The CDR3 totals 15 residues. The CDR3 loop reads CASSPSGGSTDTQYF. In DNA, the CDR3 is TGTGCCAGCAGCCCCAGCGGGGGAAGCACAGATACGCAGTATTTT. Full variable domain (rest looked up from reference TRBV9 and TRBJ2-3): DSGVTQTPKHLITATGQRVTLRCSPRSGDLSVYWYQQSLDQGLQFLIQYYNGEERAKGNILERFSAQQFPDLHSELNLSSLELGDSALYFCASSPSGGSTDTQYFGPGTRLTVL.

This chain links TRBV30 with TRBJ1-2; D remains ambiguous. This CDR3 region has 13 residues. Germline loops: CDR1 GTSNPN, CDR2 SVGIG (reference sequence). Trimming took 4 bases from V and 4 from J, leaving 13 bases between them. The CDR3 DNA reads as TGTGCCTGGACTCTGCGGGGAACCTATGGCTACACCTTC. This gives the protein CAWTLRGTYGYTF.

The V call is TRBV29-1, the J call TRBJ2-1; 7 nucleotides align to TRBD1. Germline V gives CDR1 SQVTM, CDR2 ANQGSEA. The CDR3 loop spans 13 amino acids. V shed 0 bases and J 6 bases; nucleotides not matched to a gene: 2. The CDR3 loop is CSVEEGQSNEQFF. The CDR3 bases are TGCAGCGTTGAAGAGGGACAGAGCAATGAGCAGTTCTTC.

The chain employs TRBV4-3 and TRBJ2-1; D possibly corresponds to TRBD1 (5 bases). Germline V gene lookup returns CDR1 LGHNA and CDR2 YSLEER. V was trimmed by 0 bases and J by 4 bases, leaving 10 bases between them. This CDR3 comprises 15 residues. CDR3 loop: CASSQEIQGYNEQFF. In DNA form, the CDR3 reads TGCGCCAGCAGCCAAGAGATTCAGGGATACAATGAGCAGTTCTTC.

The chain combines TRBV5-1 with TRBJ1-6; tentative D call: TRBD1 (5 bases). This CDR3 has 16 amino acids. Germline V gives CDR1 SGHRS, CDR2 YFSETQ. The ends were cut back, 0 bases at V and 8 bases at J, with 15 bases in the middle. CDR3 sequence: CASSLERGEGHSPLHF. The CDR3 DNA reads TGCGCCAGCAGCTTGGAAAGAGGGGAGGGCCATTCACCCCTCCACTTT.

V gene TRBV9 combines with J gene TRBJ2-7; D is possibly TRBD1 (6 bases). V gave up 4 bases and J gave up 2 bases, with 13 bases separating them. The CDR3 spans 14 residues. The germline gives CDR1 SGDLS, CDR2 YYNGEE. CDR3 protein: CASSPRQGTYEQYF. CDR3 nucleotides: TGTGCCAGCAGCCCCCGCCAGGGGACCTACGAGCAGTACTTC.

J is TRBJ2-1 and V is TRBV28; 7 nucleotides agree with TRBD2. CDR3 length equals 17 residues. The ends lost 3 bases at V and 0 bases at J; junction bases unmatched: 8. Germline assignment: CDR1 MDHEN and CDR2 SYDVKM. The chain's CDR3 is CASSLPAPSGSYNEQFF. CDR3 DNA sequence: TGTGCCAGCAGTTTGCCCGCCCCTAGCGGCTCCTACAATGAGCAGTTCTTC.

This sequence joins TRBV7-2 and TRBJ1-2; TRBD1 agrees at 10 bases. There are 14 residues in the CDR3. CDR1 and CDR2 from the germline V gene are SGHTA and FQGNSA. V lost 4 bases to trimming and J lost 4 bases; unmatched junction nucleotides: 3. CDR3: CASSSGQGVYGYTF. The CDR3 bases are TGTGCCAGCAGCTCCGGACAGGGGGTCTATGGCTACACCTTC. Supplemented by reference TRBV7-2 and TRBJ1-2, the full variable domain reads GAGVSQSPSNKVTEKGKDVELRCDPISGHTALYWYRQSLGQGLEFLIYFQGNSAPDKSGLPSDRFSAERTGGSVSTLTIQRTQQEDSAVYLCASSSGQGVYGYTFGSGTRLTVV.

This chain connects TRBV12-3 or TRBV12-4 to TRBJ2-5; 8 bases are shared with TRBD1. The V gene end was trimmed by 5 bases and the J gene end by 5 bases; junction bases not matched to a gene: 4. This CDR3 is built from 13 residues. CDR3 sequence (DNA): TGTGCCAGCAGTCCCCGGACAGGGGAGACCCAGTACTTC. This sequence encodes CASSPRTGETQYF.

The DNA of the CDR3 is TGCAGTGCTAGTGGGCAGGGGTTCCAAGAGACCCAGTACTTC. The encoded protein is CSASGQGFQETQYF. The chain recombines TRBV20-1 with TRBJ2-5; a weak D match, TRBD1 (6 bases). Germline V gene data show CDR1 as DFQATT and CDR2 as SNEGSKA (reference sequence). The CDR3 is 14 amino acids. The V end lost 3 bases, the J end lost 1 base, and 12 bases lay between the germline ends.

The rearrangement joins TRBV3-1 (or the pseudogene TRBV3-2) to TRBJ2-5, with D hard to call. Trimming took 1 base from V and 3 from J, leaving 9 bases between them. This CDR3 is built from 14 residues. The germline CDR1 and CDR2 sequences are LGHDT and YNNKEL (reference sequence). CDR3 amino acids: CASSQGSVKETQYF. The CDR3 bases are TGTGCCAGCAGCCAAGGTTCAGTCAAAGAGACCCAGTACTTC.

The chain couples TRBV27 to TRBJ2-7, with TRBD2 matching over 7 bases. The CDR3 runs 14 residues. Germline V gene data show CDR1 as MNHEY and CDR2 as SMNVEV (reference sequence). V lost 6 bases and J lost 0; bases outside the gene matches: 5. The CDR3 sequence: CASRIGTTSYEQYF. As DNA, the CDR3 is TGTGCCAGCAGAATCGGGACTACCTCCTACGAGCAGTACTTC.

The J gene is TRBJ1-6, the V gene TRBV9, with D possibly TRBD1 on 5 matching bases. Germline V lookup: CDR1 SGDLS, CDR2 YYNGEE. V dropped 0 bases and J dropped 6 bases, with 16 bases sitting between them. This CDR3 region has 17 residues. This chain's CDR3 is CASSVEAGPIRNSPLHF. CDR3 DNA: TGTGCCAGCAGCGTAGAGGCAGGGCCGATACGTAATTCACCCCTCCACTTT.

The CDR3 here is CASSRTGAQETQYF. The CDR3 DNA sequence: TGTGCCAGCAGTAGGACAGGGGCTCAAGAGACCCAGTACTTC. This chain links TRBV25-1 with TRBJ2-5; 9 bases fit TRBD1. The CDR3 spans 14 residues. V was pared by 5 bases and J by 2 bases, with 3 bases of the junction left unmatched. Per germline, CDR1 MGHDK and CDR2 SYGVNS.

The CDR3 loop is CASSTGTGREQYF. Here the CDR3 DNA reads TGTGCCAGCAGCACCGGGACAGGGAGAGAGCAGTACTTC. The chain couples TRBV11-3 to TRBJ2-7; 9 positions agree with TRBD1. V was pared by 5 bases and J by 7 bases, with 6 bases of the junction left unmatched. Germline V gene data show CDR1 as SGHNT and CDR2 as YENEEA. CDR3 length equals 13 residues. Filled out from reference TRBV11-3 and TRBJ2-7, the complete variable domain reads EAGVVQSPRYKIIEKKQPVAFWCNPISGHNTLYWYLQNLGQGPELLIRYENEEAVDDSQLPKDRFSAERLKGVDSTLKIQPAELGDSAVYLCASSTGTGREQYFGPGTRLTVT.

Of note for this clone: Distinct nucleotide sequences in the sample also encode this CDR3. This chain joins TRBV28 and TRBJ1-5; D gene ambiguous. Germline assignment: CDR1 MDHEN and CDR2 SYDVKM. V was cut by 3 bases and J by 1 base, with 10 bases left in between. The CDR3 covers 15 residues. The CDR3 loop reads CASSLSVRSNQPQHF. The CDR3, as DNA: TGTGCCAGCAGTTTGTCGGTGCGGAGCAATCAGCCCCAGCATTTT.

The chain carries TRBV11-2 and TRBJ2-1, with 12 bases that match TRBD2. With V trimmed by 5 bases and J by 4 bases, 12 bases remained unmatched. Germline V CDR1 and CDR2: SGHAT, FQNNGV. The CDR3 is 18 residues long. CDR3: CASSGYPRTSGVYNEQFF. The DNA of the CDR3 is TGTGCCAGCAGCGGGTACCCTCGGACTAGCGGGGTGTACAATGAGCAGTTCTTC.

The chain has TRBV28 and TRBJ2-4; D gene unclear. Trimming took off 6 bases at V and 0 bases at J, with 12 bases between the two ends. Germline V CDR1 and CDR2: MDHEN, SYDVKM. The CDR3 consists of 15 residues. The CDR3 nucleotides read TGTGCCAGCAGCCCCCAGACTGCAGCCAAAAACATTCAGTACTTC. It codes for CASSPQTAAKNIQYF.

The rearrangement uses TRBV28 and TRBJ1-1; TRBD1 aligns across 8 bases. The length of the CDR3 is 14 residues. V shed 7 bases, J shed 5 bases, and the junction held 9 bases outside the gene matches. Germline loops: CDR1 MDHEN, CDR2 SYDVKM. CDR3 coding DNA: TGTGCCAGCACCCTTCCAGGGGGCAATACTGAAGCTTTCTTT. It is translated as CASTLPGGNTEAFF. The entire variable domain, with the rest obtained from reference TRBV28 and TRBJ1-1, is as follows: DVKVTQSSRYLVKRTGEKVFLECVQDMDHENMFWYRQDPGLGLRLIYFSYDVKMKEKGDIPEGYSVSREKKERFSLILESASTNQTSMYLCASTLPGGNTEAFFGQGTRLTVV.

The J gene is TRBJ1-2, the V gene TRBV30; D remains unclear. The CDR3 is made up of 13 amino acids. The V end lost 5 bases, the J end lost 8 bases, and 18 bases lay between the germline ends. CDR1 is GTSNPN, CDR2 SVGIG, per germline (reference sequence). The CDR3 sequence is CAWAWSLTEGYTF. As DNA, the CDR3 is TGTGCCTGGGCGTGGAGCTTAACGGAGGGCTACACCTTC.